This TCR beta chain stems from a study of identical twins. TCRdb re-analysed the 5' RACE reads in MiXCR, keeping a single row per CDR3 protein. The data show 750,000 to 950,000 distinct CDR3 sequences, with roughly an eighth seen just once and roughly 1.6% held by the top ten. Remarks on this clonotype: Its antigen remains unidentified.

The CDR3 is made up of 15 amino acids. From germline, CDR1 is MGHRA and CDR2 YSYEKL. Trimming took 0 bases from V and 1 from J, leaving 9 bases between them. Study-wide points: Invariant cells of the MAIT and iNKT types might have partly distorted the zero-insertion analyses. Sequences that were beta out-of-frame showed weaker excess twin sharing.

The sample was also linked to a second study, of yellow fever vaccine responses in identical twins.

The origin of this receptor is a woman under 30 in good health. Sequences were obtained from PBMCs. V and J are TRBV4-1 and TRBJ2-5; D is possibly TRBD2 (5 bases). The DNA of the CDR3 is TGCGCCAGCAGCCAAGAAGGACTGCTCCAAGAGACCCAGTACTTC. Translation gives CASSQEGLLQETQYF.